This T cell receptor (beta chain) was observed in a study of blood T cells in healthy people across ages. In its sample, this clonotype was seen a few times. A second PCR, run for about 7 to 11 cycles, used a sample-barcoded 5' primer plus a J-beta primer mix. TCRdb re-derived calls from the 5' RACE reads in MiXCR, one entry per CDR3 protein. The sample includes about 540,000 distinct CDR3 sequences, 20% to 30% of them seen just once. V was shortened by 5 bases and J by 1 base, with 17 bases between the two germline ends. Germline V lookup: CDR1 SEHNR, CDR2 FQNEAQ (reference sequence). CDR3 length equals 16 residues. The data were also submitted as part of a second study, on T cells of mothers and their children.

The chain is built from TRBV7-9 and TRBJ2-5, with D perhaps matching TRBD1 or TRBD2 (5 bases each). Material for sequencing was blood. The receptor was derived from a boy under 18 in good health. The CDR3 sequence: CASSPGTRSTQETQYF. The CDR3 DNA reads TGTGCCAGCAGCCCCGGGACCCGTTCAACCCAAGAGACCCAGTACTTC.